This T cell receptor (beta chain) was documented in a study of blood T cell repertoires in COVID-19. About the study: Material from acute and convalescent COVID-19 was sourced from the United States, Italy and Spain. From T cells, B-cell-depleted T cells, or PBMCs came the material, which was cDNA or gDNA.

In the study's own analysis: Reference gene primer amplification in the assay estimated nucleated cell counts. Libraries were prepared by immunoSEQ multiplex PCR; TCRdb keeps only in-frame clonotypes and omits some of them. Clonal size and the V and J genes are those of that table, whereas D and trimming came from the DNA. The table lists 30,000 to 35,000 clones, about 72% of them singletons. Trimming took 3 bases from V and 7 from J; bases not matched to a gene: 4. The CDR3 is 13 amino acids. CDR1 and CDR2 from the germline V gene are SGHTS and YDEGEE. This clone was observed a few times. This TCR derives from a woman aged 60 to 75 with acute or convalescent COVID-19. V usage is TRBV5-8 and J usage is TRBJ1-5, with 7 bases matching TRBD1. What was sequenced was peripheral blood. For the CDR3, the DNA is TGTGCCAGCAGCTACGGACAGGCACAGCCCCAGCATTTT. Its translation: CASSYGQAQPQHF.